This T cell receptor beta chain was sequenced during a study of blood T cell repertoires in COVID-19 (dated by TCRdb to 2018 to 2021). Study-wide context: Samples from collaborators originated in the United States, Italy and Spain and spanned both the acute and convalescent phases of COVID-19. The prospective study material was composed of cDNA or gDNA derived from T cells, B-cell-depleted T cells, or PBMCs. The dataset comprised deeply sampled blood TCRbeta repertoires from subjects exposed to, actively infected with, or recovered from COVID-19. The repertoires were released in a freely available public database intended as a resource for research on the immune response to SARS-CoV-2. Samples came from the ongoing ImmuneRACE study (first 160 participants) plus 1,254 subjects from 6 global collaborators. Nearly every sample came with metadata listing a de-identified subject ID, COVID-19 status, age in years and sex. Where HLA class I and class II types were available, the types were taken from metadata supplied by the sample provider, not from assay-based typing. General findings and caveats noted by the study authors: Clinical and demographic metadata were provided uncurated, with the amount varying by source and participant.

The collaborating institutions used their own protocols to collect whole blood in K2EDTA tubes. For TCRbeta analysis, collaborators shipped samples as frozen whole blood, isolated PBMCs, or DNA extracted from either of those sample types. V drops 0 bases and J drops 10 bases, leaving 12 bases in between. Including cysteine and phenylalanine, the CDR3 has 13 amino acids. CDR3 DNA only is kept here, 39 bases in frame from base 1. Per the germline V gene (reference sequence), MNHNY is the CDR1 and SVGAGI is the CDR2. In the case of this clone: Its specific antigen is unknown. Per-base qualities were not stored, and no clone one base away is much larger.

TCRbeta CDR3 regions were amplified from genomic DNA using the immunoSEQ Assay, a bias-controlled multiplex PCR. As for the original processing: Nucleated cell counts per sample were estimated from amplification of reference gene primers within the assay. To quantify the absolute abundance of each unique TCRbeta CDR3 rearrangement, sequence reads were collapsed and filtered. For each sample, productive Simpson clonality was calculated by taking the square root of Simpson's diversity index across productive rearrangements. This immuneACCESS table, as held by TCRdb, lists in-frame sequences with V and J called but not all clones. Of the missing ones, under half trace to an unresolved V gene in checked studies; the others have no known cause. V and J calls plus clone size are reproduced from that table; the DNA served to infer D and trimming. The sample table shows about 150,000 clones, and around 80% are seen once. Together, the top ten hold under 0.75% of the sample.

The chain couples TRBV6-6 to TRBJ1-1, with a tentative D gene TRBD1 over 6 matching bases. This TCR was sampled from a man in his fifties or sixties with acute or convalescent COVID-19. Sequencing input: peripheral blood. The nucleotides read TGTGCCAGCAGTTACTCGGGGGCAAGAGTAGCTTTCTTT. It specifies CASSYSGARVAFF.